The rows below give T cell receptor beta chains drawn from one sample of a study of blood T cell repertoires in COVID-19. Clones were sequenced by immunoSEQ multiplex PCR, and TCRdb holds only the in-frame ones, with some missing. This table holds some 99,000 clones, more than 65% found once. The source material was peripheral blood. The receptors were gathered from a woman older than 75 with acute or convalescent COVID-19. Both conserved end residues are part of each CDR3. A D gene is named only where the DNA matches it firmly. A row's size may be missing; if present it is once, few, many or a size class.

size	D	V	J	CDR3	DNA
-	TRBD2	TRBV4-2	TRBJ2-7	CASSPYEAGALYEQYF	TGTGCCAGCAGCCCCTATGAAGCGGGGGCCCTCTACGAGCAGTACTTC
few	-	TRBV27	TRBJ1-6	CASSLNRNSPLHF	TGTGCCAGCAGTTTGAACAGAAATTCACCCCTCCACTTT
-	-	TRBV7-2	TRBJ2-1	CASRVAVSYNEQFF	TGTGCCAGCAGGGTGGCGGTCTCCTACAATGAGCAGTTCTTC
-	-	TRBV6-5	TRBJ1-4	CASSTGMWEKLFF	TGTGCCAGTAGTACAGGGATGTGGGAAAAACTGTTTTTT
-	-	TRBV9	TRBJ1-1	CASSPRGTMNTEAFF	TGTGCCAGCAGCCCTAGAGGGACAATGAACACTGAAGCTTTCTTT
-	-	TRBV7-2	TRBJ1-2	CASSYSGGGYTF	TGTGCCAGCAGTTACTCGGGGGGAGGCTACACCTTC
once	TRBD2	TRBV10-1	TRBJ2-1	CASSEASGGYEQFF	TGCGCCAGCAGTGAGGCTAGCGGGGGGTATGAGCAGTTCTTC
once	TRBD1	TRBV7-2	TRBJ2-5	CASSQQTGAETQYF	TGTGCCAGCAGCCAGCAGACAGGGGCCGAGACCCAGTACTTC
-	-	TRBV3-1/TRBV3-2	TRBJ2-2	CASSQGGGPRELFF	TGTGCCAGCAGCCAAGGGGGGGGCCCAAGGGAGCTGTTTTTT
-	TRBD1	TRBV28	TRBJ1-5	CATTGDKSNQPQHF	TGTGCCACCACAGGGGATAAAAGCAATCAGCCCCAGCATTTT
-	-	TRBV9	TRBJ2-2	CASSLRGELFF	TGTGCCAGCAGCCTGAGGGGGGAGCTGTTTTTT
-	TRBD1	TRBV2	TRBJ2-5	CASNEHWDRRNQETQYF	TGTGCCAGCAACGAGCATTGGGACAGACGAAACCAAGAGACCCAGTACTTC
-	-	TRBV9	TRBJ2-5	CASANSILQETQYF	TGTGCCAGCGCTAACAGCATCTTACAAGAGACCCAGTACTTC
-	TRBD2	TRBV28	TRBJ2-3	CASSSLLAGGGDTQYF	TGTGCCAGCAGTTCCTTACTAGCGGGGGGTGGAGATACGCAGTATTTT
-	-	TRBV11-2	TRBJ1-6	CASSLAGEHNSPLHF	TGTGCCAGCAGCTTGGCGGGAGAACATAATTCACCCCTCCACTTT
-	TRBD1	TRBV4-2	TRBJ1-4	CASSQDLTGVEKLFF	TGTGCCAGCAGCCAAGATTTAACAGGGGTTGAAAAACTGTTTTTT
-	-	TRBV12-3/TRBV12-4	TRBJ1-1	CASSLRSTEAFF	TGTGCCAGCAGTCTGCGAAGTACTGAAGCTTTCTTT
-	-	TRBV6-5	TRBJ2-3	CASTSRASTDTQYF	TGTGCCAGCACCTCTAGAGCAAGCACAGATACGCAGTATTTT
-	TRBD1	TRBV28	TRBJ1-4	CASSSGTGSVTNEKLFF	TGTGCCAGCAGTTCCGGGACAGGGAGTGTGACTAATGAAAAACTGTTTTTT
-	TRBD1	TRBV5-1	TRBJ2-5	CASSLDAGQEETQYF	TGCGCCAGCAGCTTGGATGCGGGACAGGAAGAGACCCAGTACTTC
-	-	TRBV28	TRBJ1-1	CASSFHREATEAFF	TGTGCCAGCAGTTTTCACAGGGAAGCCACTGAAGCTTTCTTT
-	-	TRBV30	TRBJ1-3	CAWSTRGRGAGNTIYF	TGTGCCTGGAGTACCCGAGGGCGTGGGGCTGGAAACACCATATATTTT
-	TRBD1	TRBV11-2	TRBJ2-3	CASSLRTGGAGTDTQYF	TGTGCCAGCAGCTTACGGACAGGGGGCGCCGGGACAGATACGCAGTATTTT
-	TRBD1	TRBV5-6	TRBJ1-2	CASSPRTGVYTF	TGTGCCAGCAGCCCAAGGACAGGGGTCTACACCTTC
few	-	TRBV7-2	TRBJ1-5	CASSLGARQPQHF	TGTGCCAGCAGCTTGGGGGCTCGGCAGCCCCAGCATTTT
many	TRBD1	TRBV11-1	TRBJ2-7	CASRDRDRDPYEQYF	TGTGCCAGCAGAGACCGGGACAGGGACCCCTACGAGCAGTACTTC
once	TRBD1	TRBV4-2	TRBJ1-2	CASSQQGADYGYTF	TGTGCCAGCAGCCAGCAGGGGGCGGACTATGGCTACACCTTC
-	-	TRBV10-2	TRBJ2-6	CASSPGTGGANVLTF	TGCGCCAGCAGCCCCGGGACTGGCGGGGCCAACGTCCTGACTTTC
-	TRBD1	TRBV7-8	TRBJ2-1	CASSPPGQGIGEQFF	TGTGCCAGCAGCCCACCGGGACAGGGTATAGGTGAGCAGTTCTTC
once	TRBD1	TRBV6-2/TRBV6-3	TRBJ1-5	CASTPTGGSNQPQHF	TGTGCCAGCACCCCGACAGGGGGGAGCAATCAGCCCCAGCATTTT
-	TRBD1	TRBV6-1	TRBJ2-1	CASSASQGSPYNEQFF	TGTGCCAGCAGTGCTTCACAGGGGTCCCCCTACAATGAGCAGTTCTTC
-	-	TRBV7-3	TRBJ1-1	CASSLGGREGTEAFF	TGTGCCAGCAGCTTAGGGGGCAGGGAAGGCACTGAAGCTTTCTTT
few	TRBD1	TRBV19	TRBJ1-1	CASRYRDRGRNTEAFF	TGTGCCAGTAGATATCGGGACAGGGGTAGGAACACTGAAGCTTTCTTT
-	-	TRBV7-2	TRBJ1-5	CASSPGNQPQHF	TGTGCCAGCAGCCCAGGCAATCAGCCCCAGCATTTT
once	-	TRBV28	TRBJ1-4	CAIKKYGTRNEKLFF	TGTGCCATCAAAAAATACGGGACACGGAATGAAAAACTGTTTTTT
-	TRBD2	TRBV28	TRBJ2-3	CASSSRGGKDTSTDTQYF	TGTGCCAGCAGTTCACGCGGGGGGAAGGATACTAGCACAGATACGCAGTATTTT
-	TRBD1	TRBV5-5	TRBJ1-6	CASSPGQGAYNSPLHF	TGTGCCAGCAGCCCAGGACAGGGGGCCTATAATTCACCCCTCCACTTT
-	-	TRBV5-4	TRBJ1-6	CASSRDTRNSPLHF	TGTGCCAGCAGCCGGGACACGAGGAATTCACCCCTCCACTTT
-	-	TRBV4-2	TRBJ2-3	CASSQSAGGTDTQYF	TGTGCCAGCAGCCAATCTGCGGGCGGCACAGATACGCAGTATTTT
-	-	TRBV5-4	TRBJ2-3	CASTGYTDTQYF	TGTGCCAGCACCGGGTACACAGATACGCAGTATTTT
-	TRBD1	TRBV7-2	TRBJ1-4	CASSLTGTGNEKLFF	TGTGCCAGCAGCTTGACAGGGACTGGGAATGAAAAACTGTTTTTT
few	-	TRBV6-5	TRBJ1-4	CASSYSLVNNEKLFF	TGTGCCAGCAGTTACTCGTTAGTAAATAATGAAAAACTGTTTTTT
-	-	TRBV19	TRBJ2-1	CASSIWGGPKINNEQFF	TGTGCCAGTAGTATCTGGGGGGGCCCCAAGATCAACAATGAGCAGTTCTTC
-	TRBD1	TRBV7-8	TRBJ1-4	CASSPTGTNEKLFF	TGTGCCAGCAGCCCGACAGGGACTAATGAAAAACTGTTTTTT
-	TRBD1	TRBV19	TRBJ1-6	CASSRQGSYNSPLHF	TGTGCCAGTAGTCGACAGGGCTCCTATAATTCACCCCTCCACTTT
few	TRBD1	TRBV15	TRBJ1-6	CATSRAGQGSNSPLHF	TGTGCCACCAGCAGAGCCGGACAGGGCAGTAATTCACCCCTCCACTTT
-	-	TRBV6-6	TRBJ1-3	CASSYATNSGNTIYF	TGTGCCAGCAGTTACGCTACGAACTCTGGAAACACCATATATTTT